These T cell receptor beta chains were read from a single sample in a study of blood T cell repertoires in COVID-19. Only in-frame clones appear in the TCRdb table, and some are missing; sequencing was by immunoSEQ multiplex PCR. The sample lists approximately 90,000 clones; 89% were seen once. The specimen sequenced was peripheral blood. Receptors were obtained from a man in his sixties with COVID-19, enrolled during active disease. Both conserved end residues are part of each CDR3. A D gene is named only where the DNA matches it firmly. Where a row states a size, it is once, few, many or the class of an expanded clone; other rows omit it.

V gene: TRBV4-1; CDR3 length: 14; D gene: -; J gene: TRBJ1-5; clone size: -; CDR3 DNA: TGCGCCAGCAGCCGGGACGGACTAAATCAGCCCCAGCATTTT; CDR3 protein: CASSRDGLNQPQHF
V gene: TRBV9; CDR3 length: 16; D gene: -; J gene: TRBJ2-2; clone size: -; CDR3 DNA: TGTGCCAGCAGCGTGAACAGCCCCGAGAACACCGGGGAGCTGTTTTTT; CDR3 protein: CASSVNSPENTGELFF
V gene: TRBV5-4; CDR3 length: 15; D gene: TRBD1; J gene: TRBJ1-2; clone size: once; CDR3 DNA: TGTGCCAGCAGCTTGGGACAGGGGGCGAACTATGGCTACACCTTC; CDR3 protein: CASSLGQGANYGYTF
V gene: TRBV12-5; CDR3 length: 17; D gene: -; J gene: TRBJ2-1; clone size: -; CDR3 DNA: TGTGCTAGTGGTTTGGGAGACAGGAGCTACGCTCACAATGAGCAGTTCTTC; CDR3 protein: CASGLGDRSYAHNEQFF
V gene: TRBV4-3; CDR3 length: 15; D gene: -; J gene: TRBJ1-5; clone size: -; CDR3 DNA: TGCGCCAGCAGCCAAGGACGGCATGGGAGACAGCCCCAGCATTTT; CDR3 protein: CASSQGRHGRQPQHF
V gene: TRBV2; CDR3 length: 14; D gene: TRBD1; J gene: TRBJ1-1; clone size: -; CDR3 DNA: TGTGCCAGCAGCCCCTTAGGGGGCAACACTGAAGCTTTCTTT; CDR3 protein: CASSPLGGNTEAFF
V gene: TRBV25-1; CDR3 length: 13; D gene: TRBD1; J gene: TRBJ2-7; clone size: -; CDR3 DNA: TGTGCCAGCCGGGACAGGAGCTCCTACGAGCAGTACTTC; CDR3 protein: CASRDRSSYEQYF
V gene: TRBV19; CDR3 length: 15; D gene: -; J gene: TRBJ1-5; clone size: -; CDR3 DNA: TGTGCCAGTAGTGCCCCCAACAGGGAAGAGATGTCCCAGCATTTT; CDR3 protein: CASSAPNREEMSQHF
V gene: TRBV5-1; CDR3 length: 14; D gene: -; J gene: TRBJ2-3; clone size: once; CDR3 DNA: TGCGCCAGCAGCCTAGGGGTCAGCACAGATACGCAGTATTTT; CDR3 protein: CASSLGVSTDTQYF
V gene: TRBV2; CDR3 length: 14; D gene: -; J gene: TRBJ1-1; clone size: -; CDR3 DNA: TGTGCCAGCAGTGAACAGGGTTGGAACACTGAAGCTTTCTTT; CDR3 protein: CASSEQGWNTEAFF
V gene: TRBV2; CDR3 length: 14; D gene: -; J gene: TRBJ1-1; clone size: -; CDR3 DNA: TGTGCCAGCAGTGACAGGGGCCAGGGTACTGAAGCTTTCTTT; CDR3 protein: CASSDRGQGTEAFF
V gene: TRBV5-4; CDR3 length: 16; D gene: TRBD2; J gene: TRBJ2-2; clone size: -; CDR3 DNA: TGTGCCAGCAGCCGAAGACTAGCGGGAGGTCGCGGGGAGCTGTTTTTT; CDR3 protein: CASSRRLAGGRGELFF
V gene: TRBV11-3; CDR3 length: 17; D gene: TRBD2; J gene: TRBJ2-1; clone size: -; CDR3 DNA: TGTGCCAGCAGCCCGGGGACTAGCGGGAGTTGGGACAATGAGCAGTTCTTC; CDR3 protein: CASSPGTSGSWDNEQFF
V gene: TRBV29-1; CDR3 length: 14; D gene: TRBD1; J gene: TRBJ2-1; clone size: large; CDR3 DNA: TGCAGCGAGAGACAGGGCTCCTCCTACAATGAGCAGTTCTTC; CDR3 protein: CSERQGSSYNEQFF
V gene: TRBV11-3; CDR3 length: 17; D gene: -; J gene: TRBJ2-6; clone size: -; CDR3 DNA: TGTGCCAGCAGCCAGGGACAAGGAAGCTCTGGGGCCAACGTCCTGACTTTC; CDR3 protein: CASSQGQGSSGANVLTF
V gene: TRBV2; CDR3 length: 15; D gene: TRBD2; J gene: TRBJ2-3; clone size: -; CDR3 DNA: TGTGCCAGCAGTGAACTAGCGGGGGGCACAGATACGCAGTATTTT; CDR3 protein: CASSELAGGTDTQYF
V gene: TRBV5-4; CDR3 length: 13; D gene: -; J gene: TRBJ2-1; clone size: -; CDR3 DNA: TGTGCCAGCAGCTCCCAGGGGTTCAATGAGCAGTTCTTC; CDR3 protein: CASSSQGFNEQFF
V gene: TRBV9; CDR3 length: 15; D gene: -; J gene: TRBJ2-7; clone size: -; CDR3 DNA: TGTGCCAGCAGCGTAGGGTCGAGCCCCTCCTACGAGCAGTACTTC; CDR3 protein: CASSVGSSPSYEQYF
V gene: TRBV19; CDR3 length: 17; D gene: TRBD1; J gene: TRBJ1-5; clone size: -; CDR3 DNA: TGTGCCAGTAGTATCGTGGGGACAGGGAATAGCAATCAGCCCCAGCATTTT; CDR3 protein: CASSIVGTGNSNQPQHF
V gene: TRBV2; CDR3 length: 14; D gene: -; J gene: TRBJ1-1; clone size: -; CDR3 DNA: TGTGCCAGCAGCCTACAGGGAACTAACACTGAAGCTTTCTTT; CDR3 protein: CASSLQGTNTEAFF
V gene: TRBV4-1; CDR3 length: 18; D gene: -; J gene: TRBJ1-5; clone size: -; CDR3 DNA: TGCGCCAGCAGCCAAGAGTGGTCAGGGCAATATGGCAATCAGCCCCAGCATTTT; CDR3 protein: CASSQEWSGQYGNQPQHF
V gene: TRBV4-3; CDR3 length: 17; D gene: TRBD1; J gene: TRBJ1-2; clone size: once; CDR3 DNA: TGCGCCAGCAGCCAAGTCGGATCACGGGACAGATACTATGGCTACACCTTC; CDR3 protein: CASSQVGSRDRYYGYTF
V gene: TRBV4-1; CDR3 length: 15; D gene: TRBD1; J gene: TRBJ1-4; clone size: -; CDR3 DNA: TGCGCCAGCAGCCAAAACCGGGACAGGACGCGAAAACTGTTTTTT; CDR3 protein: CASSQNRDRTRKLFF
V gene: TRBV7-9; CDR3 length: 14; D gene: -; J gene: TRBJ1-1; clone size: -; CDR3 DNA: TGTGCCAGCAGCAATAGAGACAGTAACACTGAAGCTTTCTTT; CDR3 protein: CASSNRDSNTEAFF
V gene: TRBV6-6; CDR3 length: 15; D gene: TRBD1; J gene: TRBJ2-5; clone size: -; CDR3 DNA: TGTGCCAGCAGTTACCTCCGGGACAGGGAGGAGACCCAGTACTTC; CDR3 protein: CASSYLRDREETQYF
V gene: TRBV2; CDR3 length: 15; D gene: TRBD1; J gene: TRBJ1-2; clone size: few; CDR3 DNA: TGTGCCAGCAGTGTGCGACAGGGGGCGAACTATGGCTACACCTTC; CDR3 protein: CASSVRQGANYGYTF
V gene: TRBV11-1; CDR3 length: 14; D gene: TRBD1; J gene: TRBJ1-4; clone size: -; CDR3 DNA: TGTGCCAGCAGCCGGACAGGCGGGAATGAAAAACTGTTTTTT; CDR3 protein: CASSRTGGNEKLFF
V gene: TRBV6-5; CDR3 length: 14; D gene: TRBD1; J gene: TRBJ2-2; clone size: -; CDR3 DNA: TGTGCCAGCAGGACAGGGGGCTACACCGGGGAGCTGTTTTTT; CDR3 protein: CASRTGGYTGELFF
V gene: TRBV5-1; CDR3 length: 14; D gene: -; J gene: TRBJ2-5; clone size: -; CDR3 DNA: TGCGCCAGCAGCTTCGACAGTAGACAAGAGACCCAGTACTTC; CDR3 protein: CASSFDSRQETQYF
V gene: TRBV6-5; CDR3 length: 14; D gene: TRBD1; J gene: TRBJ1-1; clone size: -; CDR3 DNA: TGTGCCAGCAGTCCTGACAGGGGGGACACTGAAGCTTTCTTT; CDR3 protein: CASSPDRGDTEAFF
V gene: TRBV24-1; CDR3 length: 13; D gene: TRBD1; J gene: TRBJ1-1; clone size: -; CDR3 DNA: TGTGCCACTACCGGGACAGGGGGTACTGAAGCTTTCTTT; CDR3 protein: CATTGTGGTEAFF
V gene: TRBV7-9; CDR3 length: 14; D gene: -; J gene: TRBJ1-1; clone size: -; CDR3 DNA: TGTGCCAGCAGCTTATCAGGGGCGAACACTGAAGCTTTCTTT; CDR3 protein: CASSLSGANTEAFF
V gene: TRBV9; CDR3 length: 15; D gene: TRBD1; J gene: TRBJ1-4; clone size: -; CDR3 DNA: TGTGCCAGCAGCGCCCAGGGACAGGATAATGAAAAACTGTTTTTT; CDR3 protein: CASSAQGQDNEKLFF
V gene: TRBV14; CDR3 length: 13; D gene: -; J gene: TRBJ1-2; clone size: -; CDR3 DNA: TGTGCCAGCAGCCAGGGGAGACATAACGGCTACACCTTC; CDR3 protein: CASSQGRHNGYTF
V gene: TRBV3-1/TRBV3-2; CDR3 length: 14; D gene: -; J gene: TRBJ2-5; clone size: -; CDR3 DNA: TGTGCCAGCAGCCTTCCCTGGCGGGACGGGACCCAGTACTTC; CDR3 protein: CASSLPWRDGTQYF
V gene: TRBV12-5; CDR3 length: 19; D gene: TRBD2; J gene: TRBJ2-1; clone size: -; CDR3 DNA: TGTGCTAGTGGCCCCACTAGCGGGAGGGGAACAGGCTCCTACAATGAGCAGTTCTTC; CDR3 protein: CASGPTSGRGTGSYNEQFF
V gene: TRBV11-2; CDR3 length: 15; D gene: -; J gene: TRBJ1-5; clone size: -; CDR3 DNA: TGTGCCAGCAGCGAGGGGGTGGTAGGCAATCAGCCCCAGCATTTT; CDR3 protein: CASSEGVVGNQPQHF
V gene: TRBV18; CDR3 length: 13; D gene: -; J gene: TRBJ2-1; clone size: -; CDR3 DNA: TGTGCCAGCTCTGAAGGGGCCCACAATGAGCAGTTCTTC; CDR3 protein: CASSEGAHNEQFF
V gene: TRBV28; CDR3 length: 15; D gene: -; J gene: TRBJ1-5; clone size: -; CDR3 DNA: TGTGCCAGCAGTTTATACCAGGGAGGTGGCCAGCCCCAGCATTTT; CDR3 protein: CASSLYQGGGQPQHF
V gene: TRBV28; CDR3 length: 14; D gene: -; J gene: TRBJ1-6; clone size: -; CDR3 DNA: TGTGCCAGCACCCGGGGGTACTATAATTCACCCCTCCACTTT; CDR3 protein: CASTRGYYNSPLHF
V gene: TRBV12-3/TRBV12-4; CDR3 length: 13; D gene: -; J gene: TRBJ1-3; clone size: -; CDR3 DNA: TGTGCCAGCAGCAAGACAGTTGGAAACACCATATATTTT; CDR3 protein: CASSKTVGNTIYF
V gene: TRBV19; CDR3 length: 10; D gene: -; J gene: TRBJ1-2; clone size: -; CDR3 DNA: TGTAAGAGGGTTTGGGATGGCTACACCTTC; CDR3 protein: CKRVWDGYTF
V gene: TRBV11-2; CDR3 length: 16; D gene: TRBD1; J gene: TRBJ1-2; clone size: few; CDR3 DNA: TGTGCCAGCAGTTCCATCCGGGACAGGAGGGGATATGGCTACACCTTC; CDR3 protein: CASSSIRDRRGYGYTF
V gene: TRBV19; CDR3 length: 15; D gene: TRBD1; J gene: TRBJ1-5; clone size: once; CDR3 DNA: TGTGCCAGTAGTACCGCAGGGGGACCCAATCAGCCCCAGCATTTT; CDR3 protein: CASSTAGGPNQPQHF
V gene: TRBV2; CDR3 length: 14; D gene: -; J gene: TRBJ2-5; clone size: -; CDR3 DNA: TGTGCCAGCAGTGTCGACCAGGTCCGGGAGACCCAGTACTTC; CDR3 protein: CASSVDQVRETQYF
V gene: TRBV10-3; CDR3 length: 17; D gene: -; J gene: TRBJ1-2; clone size: few; CDR3 DNA: TGTGCCATCAGTGAGTCGACAGTTAGGCGGACAAGGAATGGCTACACCTTC; CDR3 protein: CAISESTVRRTRNGYTF
V gene: TRBV3-1/TRBV3-2; CDR3 length: 14; D gene: TRBD1; J gene: TRBJ2-5; clone size: -; CDR3 DNA: TGTGCCAGCATCTCGGGACAGGGGGGGGAGACCCAGTACTTC; CDR3 protein: CASISGQGGETQYF
V gene: TRBV5-1; CDR3 length: 12; D gene: -; J gene: TRBJ1-6; clone size: -; CDR3 DNA: TGCGCCAGCAGCTTGGGCGGTTCACCCCTCCACTTT; CDR3 protein: CASSLGGSPLHF
V gene: TRBV6-5; CDR3 length: 12; D gene: -; J gene: TRBJ2-7; clone size: few; CDR3 DNA: TGTGCCAGCAGTTACTCATCTTACGAGCAGTACTTC; CDR3 protein: CASSYSSYEQYF
V gene: TRBV19; CDR3 length: 15; D gene: -; J gene: TRBJ2-1; clone size: -; CDR3 DNA: TGTGCCAGTGGGGCCACAGGATCCAGAGTCGGTGAGCAGTTCTTC; CDR3 protein: CASGATGSRVGEQFF
V gene: TRBV7-2; CDR3 length: 13; D gene: -; J gene: TRBJ2-5; clone size: -; CDR3 DNA: TGTGCCAGCAGCTTAGGCCAGCAAGAGACCCAGTACTTC; CDR3 protein: CASSLGQQETQYF
V gene: TRBV5-1; CDR3 length: 14; D gene: TRBD1; J gene: TRBJ2-7; clone size: -; CDR3 DNA: TGCGCCAGCAGCAACTGGACAGGGGCCTACGAGCAGTACTTC; CDR3 protein: CASSNWTGAYEQYF
V gene: TRBV3-1/TRBV3-2; CDR3 length: 15; D gene: -; J gene: TRBJ2-7; clone size: -; CDR3 DNA: TGTGCCAGCAGCCAGGGGCCAGTACGGCCCTACGAGCAGTACTTC; CDR3 protein: CASSQGPVRPYEQYF
V gene: TRBV6-1; CDR3 length: 12; D gene: -; J gene: TRBJ2-1; clone size: -; CDR3 DNA: TGTGCCAGCAGTGACCCTGAGAATGAGCAGTTCTTC; CDR3 protein: CASSDPENEQFF